The sequence of this T cell receptor (beta chain) was determined in a study of CD8+CD57+ T cells in acquired aplastic anemia. In the study overall: DNA from sorted CD4+ and CD8+ cells averaged approximately 2.9 ug. Study results and caveats: Any difference that existed in CD8+ Simpson's diversity between patients and controls was not significant.

The TCR beta profiling, which covered VDJ combination and CDR3 sequence, was carried out using genomic DNA as the template. TCRdb processed the reads anew with MiXCR; each CDR3 protein has one entry. The data show fewer than 200,000 distinct CDR3 sequences, nearly 50% seen once. Previously, flow cytometry had revealed CD8+CD57+ cell expansion in the patients chosen for sequencing. Each patient had severe acquired aplastic anemia. No therapy had been given to the patients at the time of blood sampling. Germline CDR1 reads DFQATT; CDR2 reads SNEGSKA (reference sequence). This CDR3 has 13 amino acids. Trimming stripped 5 bases from V and 2 bases from J, with 13 bases between. This clonotype came up many times. Its specificity is unknown.

The sequence was obtained from a human donor with aplastic anemia. The chain links TRBV20-1 to TRBJ2-7; a weak D match, TRBD2 (6 bases). The sequencing input was sorted CD4+, CD8+, or CD8+CD57+ T cells (not recorded which) from PBMCs. The CDR3 bases are TGCAGTGCTCCCGGAAAGCGGGCCTACGAGCAGTACTTC. Translation gives CSAPGKRAYEQYF.